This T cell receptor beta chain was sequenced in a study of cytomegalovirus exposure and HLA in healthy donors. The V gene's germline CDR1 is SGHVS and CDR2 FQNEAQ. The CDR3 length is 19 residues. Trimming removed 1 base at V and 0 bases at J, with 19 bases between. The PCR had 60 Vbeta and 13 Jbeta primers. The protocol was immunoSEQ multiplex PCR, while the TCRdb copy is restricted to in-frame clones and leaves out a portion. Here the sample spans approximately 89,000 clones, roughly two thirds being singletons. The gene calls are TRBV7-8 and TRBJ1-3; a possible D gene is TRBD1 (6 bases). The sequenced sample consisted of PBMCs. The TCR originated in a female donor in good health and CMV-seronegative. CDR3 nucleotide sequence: TGTGCCAGCAGCTTAGGCAGGGGTCCCCCCTTGAGCTCTGGAAACACCATATATTTT. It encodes CASSLGRGPPLSSGNTIYF.